Detailed here is one T cell receptor (beta chain). What it recognizes is unknown. The repertoire was sequenced with immunoSEQ multiplex PCR; TCRdb's copy has only in-frame clones and lacks some. Among approximately 100,000 clones, more than 75% were seen once, and the ten largest hold about 3.5%. J was trimmed by 5 bases and V by 1 base; bases with no gene match: 2. The CDR3 runs 14 residues. The V gene's germline CDR1 is SGHTA and CDR2 FQGTGA. These data belong to a study of T cell responses to AZD1222 COVID-19 vaccine. Study in general: Second-dose intervals of approximately 4 or approximately 12 weeks were pooled. Study-wide results and limits: Two AZD1222 doses significantly raised spike-specific TCR breadth and depth over controls. The study reported that nearly half of spike-specific TCRs target unmutated variant regions.

The TCR sequence derives from an adult in good health. The rearrangement links TRBV7-3 to TRBJ2-1; 7 bases align to TRBD1. The sequencing here drew on peripheral blood, taken on day 0 of AZD1222 vaccination. CDR3 nucleotides: TGTGCCAGCAGCTTAATCAGGGGGAACAATGAGCAGTTCTTC. It translates to CASSLIRGNNEQFF.